This TCR beta chain was sequenced in a study of T cell responses to AZD1222 COVID-19 vaccine. Overall study context: Pooled in the analysis were second doses at about 4 or about 12 weeks. Study-wide results and caveats: When two AZD1222 doses had been given, Spike-specific TCR breadth and depth rose. Among the donors, most were white British and more were female, and clonal diversity was possibly underestimated. Vaccine-associated CD4 TCRs ranged over spike, dominating at 160-218 and 743-854.

Assay used: immunoSEQ multiplex PCR; TCRdb lists only in-frame clones, some missing. The sample has 160,000 or so clones; more than 85% are singletons. Germline loops: CDR1 SGHVS, CDR2 FNYEAQ. Trimming at V came to 3 bases and at J to 11 bases, leaving 9 bases not matched to a gene. This CDR3 region has 16 residues. For this clone: No antigen is known for it.

V is TRBV7-6 and J is TRBJ1-6; 11 bases match TRBD1. This sequence originates from an adult in good health. The input for sequencing was peripheral blood, taken on day 0 of AZD1222 vaccination. The CDR3 reads CASSLGQGGLRAPLHF. The CDR3 nucleotides read TGTGCCAGCAGCTTGGGACAGGGGGGATTAAGGGCACCCCTCCACTTT.